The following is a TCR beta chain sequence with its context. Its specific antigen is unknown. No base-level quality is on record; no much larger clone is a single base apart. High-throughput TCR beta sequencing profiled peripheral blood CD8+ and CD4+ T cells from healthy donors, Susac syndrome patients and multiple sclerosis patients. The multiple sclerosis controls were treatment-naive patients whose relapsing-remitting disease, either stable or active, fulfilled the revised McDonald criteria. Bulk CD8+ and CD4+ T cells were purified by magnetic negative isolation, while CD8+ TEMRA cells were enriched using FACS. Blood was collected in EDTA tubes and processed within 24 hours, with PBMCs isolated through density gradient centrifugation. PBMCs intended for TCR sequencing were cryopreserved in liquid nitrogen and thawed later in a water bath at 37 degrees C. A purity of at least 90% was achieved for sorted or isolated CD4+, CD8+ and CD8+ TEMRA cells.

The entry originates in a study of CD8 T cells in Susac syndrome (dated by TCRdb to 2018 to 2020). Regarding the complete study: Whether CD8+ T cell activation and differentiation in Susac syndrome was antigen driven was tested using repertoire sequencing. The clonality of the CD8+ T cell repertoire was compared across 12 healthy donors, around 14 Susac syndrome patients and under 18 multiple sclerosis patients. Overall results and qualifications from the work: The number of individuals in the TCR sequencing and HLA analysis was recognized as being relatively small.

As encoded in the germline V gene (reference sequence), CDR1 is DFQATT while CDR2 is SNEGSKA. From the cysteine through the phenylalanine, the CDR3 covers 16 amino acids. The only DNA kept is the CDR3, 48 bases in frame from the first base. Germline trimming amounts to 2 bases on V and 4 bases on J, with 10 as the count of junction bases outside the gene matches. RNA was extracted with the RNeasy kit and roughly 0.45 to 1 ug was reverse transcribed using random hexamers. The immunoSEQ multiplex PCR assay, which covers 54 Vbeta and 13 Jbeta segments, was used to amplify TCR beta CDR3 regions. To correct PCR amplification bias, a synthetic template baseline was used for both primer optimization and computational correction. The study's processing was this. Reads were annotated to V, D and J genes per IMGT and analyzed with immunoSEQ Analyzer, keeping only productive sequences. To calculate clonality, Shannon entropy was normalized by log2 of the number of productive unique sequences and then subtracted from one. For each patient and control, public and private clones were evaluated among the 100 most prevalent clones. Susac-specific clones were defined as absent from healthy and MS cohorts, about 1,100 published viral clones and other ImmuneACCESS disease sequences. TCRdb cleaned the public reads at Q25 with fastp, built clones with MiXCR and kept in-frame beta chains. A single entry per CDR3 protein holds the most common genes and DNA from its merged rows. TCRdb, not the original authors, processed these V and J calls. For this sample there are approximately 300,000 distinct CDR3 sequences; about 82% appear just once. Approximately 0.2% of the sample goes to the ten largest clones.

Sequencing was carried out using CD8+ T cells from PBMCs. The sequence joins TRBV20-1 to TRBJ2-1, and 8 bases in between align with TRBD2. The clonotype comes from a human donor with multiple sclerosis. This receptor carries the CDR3 CSARPNVAGFYNEQFF. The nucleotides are TGCAGTGCTAGACCGAACGTAGCGGGATTTTACAATGAGCAGTTCTTC.